This T cell receptor beta chain came from a study of CD8 T cells in Susac syndrome. General study points: The authors acknowledged that the study's TCR sequencing and HLA analysis involved relatively few individuals.

The authors reverse transcribed about 0.45 to 1 ug RNA with random hexamers. Amplification of TCR beta CDR3 was carried out by immunoSEQ multiplex PCR, which covered 54 Vbeta and 13 Jbeta segments. Using its own MiXCR run on the immunoSEQ multiplex PCR reads, TCRdb lists one record per CDR3 protein. The repertoire holds some 260,000 distinct CDR3 sequences, 70% to 90% seen once, with over 0.1% in the top ten. High-throughput TCR beta sequencing covered peripheral CD8+ and CD4+ T cells. Bulk CD8+ and CD4+ cells came from magnetic negative isolation; CD8+ TEMRA by FACS. Notes on this clonotype: Its antigen is not known.

This clonotype originated in a human donor with multiple sclerosis. The sequenced sample was CD8+ T cells from PBMCs.

CDR3 DNA sequence: TGCAGCGTTGCGACTAGTTCCTCCTACGAGCAGTACTTC. This gives the protein CSVATSSSYEQYF. V gene TRBV29-1 combines with J gene TRBJ2-7; tentatively, D is TRBD2 (6 bases). The CDR3 has 13 residues. Trimming stripped 4 bases from V and 0 bases from J, with 10 bases between. Germline assignment: CDR1 SQVTM and CDR2 ANQGSEA.